The text below deals with one TCR beta chain. The antigen remains unidentified. This sample is part of a study of STAT3 mutations in large granular lymphocyte leukemia. Turning to the study itself: Roughly half of the longitudinally sequenced T-LGLL patients carried detectable canonical activating STAT3 mutations.

This CDR3 has 16 residues. Losses at the gene ends were 4 bases for V and 7 bases for J; bases not matched to a gene: 16. The germline gives CDR1 SGHNT, CDR2 YYREEE (reference sequence). Notes on the study in general: In about 30% of the 18 patients, new TCR clonotypes emerged after therapy. Clonal expansion was inferred from samples taken at other timepoints. Every T-cell large granular lymphocyte leukemia patient had at least one immunodominant TCR beta clonotype.

TCRbeta libraries averaged about 40,773 productive templates per sample. Sequenced by immunoSEQ multiplex PCR; TCRdb stores in-frame clones only, minus some. The repertoire includes more than 25,000 clones, 60% to 85% of them detected once, and approximately 31% sits in the top ten. The sequencing sample was made of peripheral blood mononuclear cells. This TCR came from a woman in her forties or fifties with T-cell large granular lymphocyte leukemia. Some clones in this sample may be carry-over from other donors' samples. The chain couples TRBV5-4 to TRBJ1-1; 7 bases match TRBD1. This CDR3 is CASSPQGGSSVGEAFF. The CDR3 DNA sequence: TGTGCCAGCAGCCCGCAAGGGGGCAGCTCGGTCGGTGAAGCTTTCTTT.